The following is a T cell receptor (beta chain) sequence with its context. No cognate antigen has been identified for it. At one of its ends the junction is not consistent with the germline gene, which may arise from a read error. TRIzol reagent was used to extract total RNA from the cultured T cells. TCRbeta libraries were amplified from RNA by 5' rapid amplification of cDNA ends (5'RACE). Library concentration and integrity were checked with Qubit, an Agilent instrument, and quantitative PCR before sequencing. Sequencing of qualified libraries was performed on Illumina HiSeq or MiSeq by a commercial service provider. The study's own analysis went as follows. TCR sequences in each sample were identified with MiXCR version 1.8.2. Qualified clones required a CDR3 longer than four amino acids, an in-frame nucleotide length, and no stop codon. A read containing the complete CDR3 structure was defined as an effective read. Validation of expanded clones was performed by RT-PCR with 24 Vbeta primers, GeneScan spectratyping, and Sanger sequencing. The public sequencing data were trimmed at Q25 with fastp and processed into clonotypes with MiXCR by TCRdb, which kept only in-frame beta chains. When rows share a CDR3 protein, they turn into one entry using the most common DNA and genes. What appears here as the V and J calls and clone size reflects TCRdb's work, not the paper's. Present in this sample are 7,500 to 10,000 distinct CDR3 sequences, about 43% of which were seen just once. The top ten clones comprise approximately 60% of the sample.

These data are taken from a study of T cell repertoires and leukemia-associated antigens (dated by TCRdb to about 2019). Study-level background: About 5.1 to 6.6 million read pairs and about 3.3 to 5.0 million effective reads were obtained per sample, with about 15 million effective reads obtained overall. Using in vitro peptide stimulation of healthy T cells, the study set out to figure out what antigen is recognized by a TCR Vbeta21 clone that had previously been found in CML patients.

The paper as a whole reports these results and caveats: No significant differences among the four groups were observed in the numbers of Vbeta genes (roughly 66), Jbeta genes (more than 12), VDJ rearrangements, or unique CDR3s. Direct testing of the expanded clones' antigen specificity and function was not done, and further investigation was required.

As a first step, the CD3+ T cells were left to rest overnight in RPMI 1640 lacking fetal bovine serum, at around 2.5 million cells/mL. Following the manufacturer's instructions, MACS immunomagnetic beads were used to pull CD3+ T cells out of the PBMCs. The CDR3 goes from the cysteine to the phenylalanine over 15 residues. Of the read, only the CDR3 DNA is kept; its 45 bases are in frame from base 1. From a lookup of the germline V gene, CDR1 and CDR2 are SGHRS and YFSETQ. The receptor was isolated from a female donor in good health. Source material: CD3+ T cells sorted from blood and cultured. The chain is made from TRBV5-1 and TRBJ2-4; the D gene cannot be resolved reliably. The DNA sequence is as follows: TGCGCCGGCAGCTTGGAAGCGTTAGCCAAAAACATTCAGTACTTC. It translates as CAGSLEALAKNIQYF.